This T cell receptor beta chain is drawn from a study of blood T cell repertoires in COVID-19 (dated by TCRdb to about 2020). Background on the whole study: The collaborator samples originated in the United States, Italy and Spain and spanned the acute and convalescent phases of COVID-19. Samples were obtained from the ongoing ImmuneRACE study (first 160 participants) and from roughly 1,300 subjects provided by 6 global collaborators. The prospective study material was composed of cDNA or gDNA derived from T cells, B-cell-depleted T cells, or PBMCs. HLA class I and class II types, where available, came from metadata supplied by the sample provider rather than from assay-based typing. Nearly every sample came with metadata listing a de-identified subject ID, COVID-19 status, age in years and sex. Deeply sampled blood TCRbeta repertoires from subjects exposed to, actively infected with, or recovered from COVID-19 were included in the dataset. The repertoires were made available in a free public database intended to serve as a resource for research on the immune response to SARS-CoV-2.

Comments on this clone: It has no known antigen specificity. The record has no base qualities; no much larger clone is one base away.

The immunoSEQ Assay, a bias-controlled multiplex PCR, was used to amplify TCRbeta CDR3 regions from genomic DNA. On the study's bioinformatics: Nucleated cell counts per sample were estimated from amplification of reference gene primers within the assay. To quantify the absolute abundance of each unique TCRbeta CDR3 rearrangement, sequence reads were collapsed and filtered. For each sample, productive Simpson clonality was calculated by taking the square root of Simpson's diversity index across productive rearrangements. The table comes from immuneACCESS by way of TCRdb, which keeps in-frame sequences with V and J called. Part of the clones is missing from these tables; in studies checked, under half for an unresolved V gene and the rest for unknown reasons. V and J calls and clone size are copied from that table; D and trimming were computed from the DNA. A total of under 75,000 clones appear in this sample, about 83% of them only once. Around 6.3% of the sample belongs to the ten largest clones.

Whole blood was collected in K2EDTA tubes by collaborating institutions according to the institutions' own protocols. For TCRbeta analysis, collaborator samples were shipped as frozen whole blood, as isolated PBMCs, or as DNA extracted from either sample type. Here is what the overall study found, with its caveats: How much clinical and demographic metadata was included differed by source and by participant, and the metadata was provided uncurated.

Based on the germline V gene, the CDR1 and CDR2 sequences are MNHEY and SVGEGT. The CDR3 contains 16 residues, cysteine and phenylalanine counted. Just the 48-base CDR3 DNA is kept, in frame starting at base 1. Between the V and J ends, shortened by 0 bases and 8 bases respectively, the junction contains 19 bases. The sample was peripheral blood. This sequence originates from a human donor in a cohort sampled during active COVID-19. Recombination connected TRBV6-2 or TRBV6-3 to TRBJ1-2, with TRBD1 as a weak D call on 6 bases. The nucleotide sequence is given as TGTGCCAGCAGTTACTCGCCTCTCCAGGGGCTAAAAGGCTACACCTTC. The translation is CASSYSPLQGLKGYTF.